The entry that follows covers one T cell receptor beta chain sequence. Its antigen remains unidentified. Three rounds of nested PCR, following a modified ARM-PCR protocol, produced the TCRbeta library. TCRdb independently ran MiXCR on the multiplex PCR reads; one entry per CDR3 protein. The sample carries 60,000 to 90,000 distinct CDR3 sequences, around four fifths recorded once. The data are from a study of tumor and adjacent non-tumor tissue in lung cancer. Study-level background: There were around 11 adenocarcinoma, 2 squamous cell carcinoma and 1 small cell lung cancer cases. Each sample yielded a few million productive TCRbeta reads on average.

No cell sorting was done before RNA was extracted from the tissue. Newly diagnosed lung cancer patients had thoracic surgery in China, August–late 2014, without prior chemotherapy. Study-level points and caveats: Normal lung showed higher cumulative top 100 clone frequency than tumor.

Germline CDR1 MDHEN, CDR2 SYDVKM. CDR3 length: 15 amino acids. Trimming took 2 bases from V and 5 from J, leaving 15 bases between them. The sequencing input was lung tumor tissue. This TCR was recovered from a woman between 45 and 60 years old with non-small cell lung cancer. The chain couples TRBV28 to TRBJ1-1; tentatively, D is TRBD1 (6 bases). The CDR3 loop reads CASSLAGARGTEAFF. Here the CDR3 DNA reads TGTGCCAGCAGTTTAGCAGGGGCTAGGGGGACTGAAGCTTTCTTT.